A single sample gave rise to the 12 T cell receptor beta chains below, sequenced in a study of glioma-infiltrating T cells after dendritic cell vaccination. TCRdb's table, derived via immunoSEQ multiplex PCR, lists solely in-frame clones and lacks some. The data show approximately 82,000 clones, roughly 90% seen once. Specimen: blood, collected before dendritic cell vaccination. The receptors were gathered from a human donor with glioblastoma.

This chain connects TRBV10-2 to TRBJ2-1, with 14 nucleotides matching TRBD2. The CDR3 consists of 14 residues. Germline CDR1 reads WSHSY; CDR2 reads SAAADI. Trimming took 6 bases from V and 7 from J; bases not matched to a gene: 2. Here the CDR3 DNA reads TGCGCCAGCAGCTGGACTAGCGGGGGGAATGAGCAGTTCTTC. Translating gives CASSWTSGGNEQFF.

V and J are TRBV9 and TRBJ2-1, with 10 bases matching TRBD1. CDR3 length: 15 amino acids. The ends lost 2 bases at V and 7 bases at J; junction bases unmatched: 6. Germline CDR1 and CDR2: SGDLS and YYNGEE. CDR3 in amino acids: CASSVGDRGRNEQFF. DNA of the CDR3: TGTGCCAGCAGCGTGGGGGACAGGGGAAGGAATGAGCAGTTCTTC.

J is TRBJ1-4 and V is TRBV20-1; D gene unclear. Trimming pared 2 bases from V and 11 bases from J, leaving 9 bases between. CDR1 and CDR2 from the germline V gene are DFQATT and SNEGSKA (reference sequence). The CDR3 sequence is 11 residues long. The DNA for the CDR3 is TGCAGTGCTAGAAGCGGGTGGAAACTGTTTTTT. Amino acid sequence: CSARSGWKLFF.

The rearrangement links TRBV2 to TRBJ1-2, with TRBD1 as a possible D gene (5 bases). Germline-derived CDR1 and CDR2 are SNHLY and FYNNEI. CDR3 size: 14 residues. Trimming stripped 5 bases from V and 7 bases from J, with 17 bases between. CDR3 residues: CASSRREGSRGYTF. For the CDR3, the DNA is TGTGCCAGCAGTCGACGGGAGGGGTCTCGTGGCTACACCTTC.

The chain uses TRBV2 and TRBJ2-7, with D perhaps TRBD2 (6 bases). The CDR3 has 14 residues. Germline CDR1 reads SNHLY; CDR2 reads FYNNEI. The ends were cut back, 2 bases at V and 1 base at J, with 9 bases in the middle. The CDR3 loop reads CASSETLASYEQYF. Written as DNA, the CDR3 is TGTGCCAGCAGTGAAACTCTAGCGTCCTACGAGCAGTACTTC.

The chain has TRBV6-5 and TRBJ1-1; 9 bases agree with TRBD1. V gave up 4 bases and J gave up 4 bases; unmatched junction bases: 7. The germline gives CDR1 MNHEY, CDR2 SVGAGI. CDR3 length: 15 amino acids. The CDR3 spells CASSSPTGGITEAFF. The CDR3 DNA reads TGTGCCAGCAGTTCCCCGACAGGGGGAATCACTGAAGCTTTCTTT.

V usage is TRBV5-1 and J usage is TRBJ2-1; D may be TRBD2 (6 bases). Germline V gene sequence: CDR1 SGHRS, CDR2 YFSETQ. CDR3 length: 12 amino acids. Trimming took 4 bases from V and 7 from J, leaving 9 bases between them. The CDR3 DNA reads TGCGCCAGCAGCGCCCGGGGGAATGAGCAGTTCTTC. This encodes CASSARGNEQFF.

This rearrangement joins TRBV6-6 to TRBJ2-1, with 7 bases aligning to TRBD1. The CDR3 is 16 residues long. Trimming took 5 bases from V and 3 from J; bases not matched to a gene: 10. In germline, CDR1 is MNHNY, CDR2 SVGAGI (reference sequence). Written as DNA, the CDR3 is TGTGCCAGCAGTGCACCGGGACAGCGATTCTACAATGAGCAGTTCTTC. This sequence encodes CASSAPGQRFYNEQFF.

In DNA, the CDR3 is TGTGCCACCAGCCCAAGCACAGATACGCAGTATTTT. Its protein is CATSPSTDTQYF. V gene TRBV15 combines with J gene TRBJ2-3; D is unclear. The CDR3 totals 12 residues. Between the trimmed V and J ends, which lost 5 bases and 0 bases, there was a span of 3 bases. The V gene's germline CDR1 is LNHNV and CDR2 YYDKDF (reference sequence).

This chain joins TRBV6-5 and TRBJ1-1; TRBD1 matches at 7 bases. V trimming: 1 base; J trimming: 3 bases; junction bases outside the gene matches: 2. The CDR3 is 14 amino acids. Germline V lookup: CDR1 MNHEY, CDR2 SVGAGI. The CDR3 sequence is CASSYFDRDTEAFF. CDR3 coding DNA: TGTGCCAGCAGTTACTTTGACAGGGACACTGAAGCTTTCTTT.

This sequence joins TRBV10-1 and TRBJ1-5; no firm D call. V lost 2 bases and J 3 bases, leaving 5 bases between the germline ends. Germline CDR1 is WNHNN and CDR2 is SYGVQD (reference sequence). The CDR3 is made up of 13 amino acids. The DNA of the CDR3 is TGCGCCAGCAGTGAGGAGTACAATCAGCCCCAGCATTTT. Protein product: CASSEEYNQPQHF.

This sequence joins TRBV5-6 and TRBJ1-1; 8 positions agree with TRBD1. This CDR3 is built from 13 residues. V lost 6 bases and J lost 0; bases outside the gene matches: 1. Per the germline V gene, CDR1 is SGHDT and CDR2 is YYEEEE. The CDR3 DNA sequence: TGTGCCAGCAAGACAGGGGTGAACACTGAAGCTTTCTTT. Protein sequence: CASKTGVNTEAFF.